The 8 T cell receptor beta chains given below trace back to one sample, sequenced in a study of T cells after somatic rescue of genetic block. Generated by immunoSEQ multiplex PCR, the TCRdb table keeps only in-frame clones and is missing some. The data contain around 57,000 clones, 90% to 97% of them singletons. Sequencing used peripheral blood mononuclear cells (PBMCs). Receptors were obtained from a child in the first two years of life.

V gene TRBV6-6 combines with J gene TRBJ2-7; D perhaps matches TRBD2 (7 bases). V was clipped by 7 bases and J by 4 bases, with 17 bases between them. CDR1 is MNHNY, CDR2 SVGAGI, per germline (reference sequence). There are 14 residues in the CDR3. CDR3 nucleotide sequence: TGTGCCAGCACCCATGGCGGGGGCATGTACGAGCAGTACTTC. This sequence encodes CASTHGGGMYEQYF.

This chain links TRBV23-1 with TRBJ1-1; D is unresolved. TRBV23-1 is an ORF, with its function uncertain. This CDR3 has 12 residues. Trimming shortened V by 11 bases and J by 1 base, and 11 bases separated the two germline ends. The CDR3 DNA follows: TGCGCCCGCTCGAGGCAGAACACTGAAGCTTTCTTT. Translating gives CARSRQNTEAFF.

The CDR3 protein is CASSAGLAGGAGVEQYF. The CDR3 nucleotides read TGCGCCAGCAGCGCCGGACTAGCGGGAGGGGCAGGAGTCGAGCAGTACTTC. V gene TRBV5-1 combines with J gene TRBJ2-7; the match to TRBD2 covers 15 bases. V lost 4 bases to trimming and J lost 6 bases; unmatched junction nucleotides: 11. Germline-derived CDR1 and CDR2 are SGHRS and YFSETQ. The CDR3 sequence is 17 residues long.

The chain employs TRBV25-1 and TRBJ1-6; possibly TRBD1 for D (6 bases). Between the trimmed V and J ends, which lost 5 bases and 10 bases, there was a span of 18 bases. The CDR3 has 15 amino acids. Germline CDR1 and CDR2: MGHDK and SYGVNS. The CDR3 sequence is CASSRSQGIESPLHF. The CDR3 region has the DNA TGTGCCAGCAGTAGATCCCAGGGGATAGAATCACCCCTCCACTTT.

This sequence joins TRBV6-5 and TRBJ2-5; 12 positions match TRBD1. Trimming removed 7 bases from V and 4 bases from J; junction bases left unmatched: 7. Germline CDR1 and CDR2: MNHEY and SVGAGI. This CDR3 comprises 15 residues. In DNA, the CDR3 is TGTGCCAGCAAGCGGGACAGGGGGCACCGAGAGACCCAGTACTTC. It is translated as CASKRDRGHRETQYF.

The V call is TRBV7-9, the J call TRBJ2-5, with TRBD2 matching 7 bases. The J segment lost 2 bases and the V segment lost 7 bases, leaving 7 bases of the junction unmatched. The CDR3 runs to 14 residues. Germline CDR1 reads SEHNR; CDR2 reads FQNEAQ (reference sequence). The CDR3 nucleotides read TGTGCCAGCATGTTGGGGGGAGGGCAAGAGACCCAGTACTTC. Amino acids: CASMLGGGQETQYF. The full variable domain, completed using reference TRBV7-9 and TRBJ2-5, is DTGVSQNPRHKITKRGQNVTFRCDPISEHNRLYWYRQTLGQGPEFLTYFQNEAQLEKSRLLSDRFSAERPKGSFSTLEIQRTEQGDSAMYLCASMLGGGQETQYFGPGTRLLVL.

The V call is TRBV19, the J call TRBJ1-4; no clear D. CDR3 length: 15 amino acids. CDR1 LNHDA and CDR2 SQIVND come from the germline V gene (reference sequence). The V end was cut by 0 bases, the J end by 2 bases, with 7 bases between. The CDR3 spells CASSIDGRTNEKLFF. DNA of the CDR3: TGTGCCAGTAGTATAGATGGACGGACTAATGAAAAACTGTTTTTT.

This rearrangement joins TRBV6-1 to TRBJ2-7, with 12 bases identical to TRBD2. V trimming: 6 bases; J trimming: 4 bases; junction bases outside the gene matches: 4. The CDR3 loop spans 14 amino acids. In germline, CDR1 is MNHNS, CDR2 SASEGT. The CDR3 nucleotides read TGTGCCAGCAGGTCGACTAGCGGGAGATACGAGCAGTACTTC. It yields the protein CASRSTSGRYEQYF.